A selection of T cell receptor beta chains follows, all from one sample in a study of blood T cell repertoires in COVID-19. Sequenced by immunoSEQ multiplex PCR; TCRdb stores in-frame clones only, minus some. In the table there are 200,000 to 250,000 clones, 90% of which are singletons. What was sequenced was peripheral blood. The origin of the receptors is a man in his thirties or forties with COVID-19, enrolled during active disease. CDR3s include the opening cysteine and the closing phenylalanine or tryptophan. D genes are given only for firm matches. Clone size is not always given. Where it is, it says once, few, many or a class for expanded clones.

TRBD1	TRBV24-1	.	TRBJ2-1	CATSPTGHREQFF	TGTGCCACCAGCCCGACAGGGCACAGGGAGCAGTTCTTC
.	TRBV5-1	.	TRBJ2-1	CASSPTIDEQFF	TGCGCCAGCAGCCCTACGATCGATGAGCAGTTCTTC
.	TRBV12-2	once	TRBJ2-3	CASPQRPPGDTQYF	TGTGCAAGTCCCCAGCGCCCTCCGGGAGATACGCAGTATTTT
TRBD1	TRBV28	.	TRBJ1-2	CASSSPGTGSGYTF	TGTGCCAGCAGTTCCCCCGGGACAGGGTCTGGCTACACCTTC
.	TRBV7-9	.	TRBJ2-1	CASSPDRALVSEQFF	TGTGCCAGCAGCCCCGACAGAGCGTTAGTTTCTGAGCAGTTCTTC
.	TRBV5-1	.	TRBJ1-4	CASRGDSFNEKLFF	TGCGCCAGCAGAGGTGACAGCTTCAATGAAAAACTGTTTTTT
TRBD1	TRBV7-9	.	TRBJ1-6	CASSSADRVSPLHF	TGTGCCAGCAGCTCCGCGGACAGGGTTTCACCCCTCCACTTT
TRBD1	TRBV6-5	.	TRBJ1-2	CASSSPRGYGYTF	TGTGCCAGCAGCTCACCCAGGGGGTATGGCTACACCTTC
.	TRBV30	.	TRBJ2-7	CAWATGSGVYEQYF	TGTGCCTGGGCCACAGGGAGTGGAGTCTACGAGCAGTACTTC
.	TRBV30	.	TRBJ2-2	CAWRAGSLTGELFF	TGTGCCTGGAGAGCCGGGAGCCTGACCGGGGAGCTGTTTTTT
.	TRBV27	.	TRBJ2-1	CASSLLGGGAYNEQFF	TGTGCCAGCAGTTTATTAGGGGGGGGAGCGTACAATGAGCAGTTCTTC
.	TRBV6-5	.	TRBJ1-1	CASSSGGAKMNTEAFF	TGTGCCAGCAGTTCGGGGGGGGCGAAAATGAACACTGAAGCTTTCTTT
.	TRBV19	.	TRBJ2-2	CASVEANTGELFF	TGTGCCAGCGTGGAGGCGAACACCGGGGAGCTGTTTTTT
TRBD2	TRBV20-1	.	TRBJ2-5	CSASSAGGAETQYF	TGCAGTGCTAGTTCGGCGGGGGGGGCGGAGACCCAGTACTTC
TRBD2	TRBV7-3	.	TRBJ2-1	CASSQRASGGRNEQFF	TGTGCCAGCAGCCAAAGGGCTAGCGGGGGAAGGAATGAGCAGTTCTTC
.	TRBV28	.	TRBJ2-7	CASSDQTAGHDYEQYF	TGTGCCAGCAGTGACCAAACGGCCGGACACGACTACGAGCAGTACTTC
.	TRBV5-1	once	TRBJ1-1	CASRAAGEIGTEAFF	TGCGCCAGCAGGGCCGCAGGGGAAATAGGCACTGAAGCTTTCTTT
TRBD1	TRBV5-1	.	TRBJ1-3	CASSPGRGQGNTIYF	TGCGCCAGCAGCCCCGGCAGGGGGCAAGGAAACACCATATATTTT
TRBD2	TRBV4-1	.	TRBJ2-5	CASSQDLGLAGEETQYF	TGCGCCAGCAGCCAAGATCTTGGGCTAGCGGGGGAAGAGACCCAGTACTTC
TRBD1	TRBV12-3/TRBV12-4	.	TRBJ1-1	CATGTVMNTEAFF	TGTGCCACGGGGACAGTTATGAACACTGAAGCTTTCTTT
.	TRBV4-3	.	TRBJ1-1	CASSQVLLESTEAFF	TGCGCCAGCAGCCAAGTCCTTCTAGAGAGCACTGAAGCTTTCTTT
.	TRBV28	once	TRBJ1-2	CASSPPGGYGYTF	TGTGCCAGCAGTCCCCCGGGAGGCTATGGCTACACCTTC
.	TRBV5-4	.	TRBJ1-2	CARSWGGGESLTGYTF	TGTGCCCGCAGCTGGGGAGGGGGGGAAAGCCTTACGGGCTACACCTTC
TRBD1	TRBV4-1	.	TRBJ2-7	CASSRVGTETSYEQYF	TGCGCCAGCAGCCGTGTCGGGACAGAGACCTCCTACGAGCAGTACTTC
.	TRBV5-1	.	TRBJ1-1	CASSLIDYTEAFF	TGCGCCAGCAGCCTTATTGACTACACTGAAGCTTTCTTT
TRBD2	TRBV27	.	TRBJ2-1	CASRGRQGLAGYNEQFF	TGTGCCAGCAGGGGGCGACAGGGACTAGCGGGTTACAATGAGCAGTTCTTC
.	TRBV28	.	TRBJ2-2	CASSFAGKEPNTGELFF	TGTGCCAGCAGTTTTGCCGGAAAGGAGCCGAACACCGGGGAGCTGTTTTTT
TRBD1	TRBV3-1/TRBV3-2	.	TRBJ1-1	CASSPRDRANTEAFF	TGTGCCAGCAGCCCTCGGGACAGGGCGAACACTGAAGCTTTCTTT
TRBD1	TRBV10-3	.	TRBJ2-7	CAISESGTASYEQYF	TGTGCCATCAGTGAGTCGGGGACAGCTTCCTACGAGCAGTACTTC
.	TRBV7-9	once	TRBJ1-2	CASSLGGYGYTF	TGTGCCAGCAGCTTAGGAGGGTATGGCTACACCTTC
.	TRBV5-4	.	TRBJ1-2	CASSLGVGGYGYTF	TGTGCCAGCAGCTTGGGGGTTGGCGGCTATGGCTACACCTTC
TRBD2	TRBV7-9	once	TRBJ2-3	CASSPGTSGRLDTQYF	TGTGCCAGCAGCCCAGGGACTAGCGGTCGATTAGATACGCAGTATTTT
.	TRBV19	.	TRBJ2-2	CASSGLTTANTGELFF	TGTGCCAGTAGTGGCCTTACGACAGCGAACACCGGGGAGCTGTTTTTT
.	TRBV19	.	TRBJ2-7	CASSIGAGDEQYF	TGTGCCAGTAGTATTGGGGCAGGTGACGAGCAGTACTTC
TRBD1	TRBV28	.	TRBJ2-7	CASGPGQDYEQYF	TGTGCCAGCGGACCGGGACAGGACTACGAGCAGTACTTC
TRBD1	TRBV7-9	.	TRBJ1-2	CASSGQGILYGYTF	TGTGCCAGCAGCGGACAGGGGATACTCTATGGCTACACCTTC
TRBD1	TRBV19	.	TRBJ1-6	CASSRATGDYNSPLHF	TGTGCCAGTAGTAGAGCGACAGGGGACTATAATTCACCCCTCCACTTT
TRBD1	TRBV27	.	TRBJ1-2	CASSFLSQLGQTNGYTF	TGTGCCAGCAGTTTTTTGTCACAATTGGGACAGACAAATGGCTACACCTTC
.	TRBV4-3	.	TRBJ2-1	CASSQDFTYGYNEQFF	TGCGCCAGCAGCCAAGATTTTACGTACGGCTACAATGAGCAGTTCTTC
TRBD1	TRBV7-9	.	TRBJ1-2	CVTGTGTVYGYTF	TGTGTTACCGGGACAGGGACAGTTTATGGCTACACCTTC
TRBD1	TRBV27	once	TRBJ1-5	CASSLSRDRRDNQPQHF	TGTGCCAGCAGTTTATCCCGGGACAGGCGGGACAATCAGCCCCAGCATTTT
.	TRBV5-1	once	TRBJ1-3	CASSLLEIRSGNTIYF	TGCGCCAGCAGCTTGCTCGAGATCCGCTCTGGAAACACCATATATTTT
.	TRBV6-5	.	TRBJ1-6	CASSYRGGSPLHF	TGTGCCAGCAGTTACCGGGGGGGTTCACCCCTCCACTTT
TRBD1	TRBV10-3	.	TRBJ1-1	CAINNRDRGHTEAFF	TGTGCCATCAATAACCGTGACAGGGGGCACACTGAAGCTTTCTTT
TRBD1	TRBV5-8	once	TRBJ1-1	CASSHKTGIMNTEAFF	TGTGCCAGCAGCCACAAGACAGGGATAATGAACACTGAAGCTTTCTTT
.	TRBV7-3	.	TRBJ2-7	CASSLGRGGRYEQYF	TGTGCCAGCAGCTTAGGTAGAGGAGGCCGTTACGAGCAGTACTTC
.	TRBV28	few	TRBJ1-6	CASSFGQGSSPLHF	TGTGCCAGCAGTTTCGGCCAGGGTAGTTCACCCCTCCACTTT
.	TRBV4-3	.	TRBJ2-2	CASSQLTGTGEELFF	TGCGCCAGCAGTCAACTTACAGGGACGGGCGAGGAGCTGTTTTTT
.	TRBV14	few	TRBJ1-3	CASSQESNLGRRSGNTIYF	TGTGCCAGCAGCCAAGAATCCAACCTCGGCAGGCGCTCTGGAAACACCATATATTTT
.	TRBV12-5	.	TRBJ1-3	CASGSGRGSGNTIYF	TGTGCTAGTGGTTCGGGTCGAGGTTCGGGGAACACCATATATTTT
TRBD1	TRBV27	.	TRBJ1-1	CASSPRTGVTGNTEAFF	TGTGCCAGCAGTCCGAGGACAGGGGTGACGGGAAACACTGAAGCTTTCTTT
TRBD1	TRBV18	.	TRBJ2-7	CASSPNGGTGFYEQYF	TGTGCCAGCTCACCTAATGGAGGGACAGGATTCTACGAGCAGTACTTC
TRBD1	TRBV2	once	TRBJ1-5	CASSRQGAVQPQHF	TGTGCCAGCAGCCGACAGGGGGCCGTTCAGCCCCAGCATTTT
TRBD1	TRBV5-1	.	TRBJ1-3	CASSPTGFGNTIYF	TGCGCCAGCAGCCCGACAGGGTTTGGAAACACCATATATTTT
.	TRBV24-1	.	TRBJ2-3	CATSEAPDTQYF	TGTGCCACCAGTGAAGCCCCGGATACGCAGTATTTT
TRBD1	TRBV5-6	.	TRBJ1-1	CASSPYGQGTIEAFF	TGTGCCAGCAGCCCATATGGACAGGGAACTATTGAAGCTTTCTTT